The 15 T cell receptor beta chains given below trace back to one sample, sequenced in a study of cytomegalovirus exposure and HLA in healthy donors. Use of 60 Vbeta and 13 Jbeta primers characterized the PCR. Repertoires were generated with immunoSEQ multiplex PCR, while TCRdb's copy carries only in-frame clones and drops some. The sample records some 130,000 clones, around 80% being singletons. Sequencing was done on a sample of PBMCs. The receptors here all came from a female donor in good health and CMV-seropositive.

The chain is built from TRBV9 and TRBJ2-7, with TRBD2 matching over 7 bases. This CDR3 has 15 residues. Trimming removed 0 bases from V and 6 bases from J; junction bases left unmatched: 9. Germline assignment: CDR1 SGDLS and CDR2 YYNGEE. The CDR3 coding sequence is TGTGCCAGCAGCGTAGCTCCCGAGCGGGGTTTCGAGCAGTACTTC. Translating gives CASSVAPERGFEQYF.

V gene TRBV6-4 combines with J gene TRBJ1-2; 9 nucleotides match TRBD1. CDR3 length equals 15 residues. The germline gives CDR1 MRHNA, CDR2 SNTAGT. J was trimmed by 4 bases and V by 5 bases; bases with no gene match: 8. CDR3 bases: TGTGCCAGCAGTCCGGGACAGGGATCGGGCTATGGCTACACCTTC. This sequence encodes CASSPGQGSGYGYTF.

Comments on this clone: The same CDR3 can be traced to other DNA sequences in this sample. The genes are TRBV18 and TRBJ2-1, with 10 bases fitting TRBD1. V gave up 3 bases and J gave up 6 bases; unmatched junction bases: 2. The germline V gene encodes CDR1 KGHSH and CDR2 LQKENI. This CDR3 is built from 14 residues. The CDR3 DNA is TGTGCCAGCTCACCCCGGACAGGGGGCAATGAGCAGTTCTTC. It codes for CASSPRTGGNEQFF.

V gene TRBV28 combines with J gene TRBJ1-4; TRBD1 aligns across 9 bases. The CDR3 is 16 residues long. Germline V gene sequence: CDR1 MDHEN, CDR2 SYDVKM. Germline trimming cut 1 base from V and 7 bases from J; bases unmatched to any gene: 7. CDR3 bases: TGTGCCAGCAGTTTATCGGTAGGGACAGGGATTGAAAAACTGTTTTTT. Its translation is CASSLSVGTGIEKLFF.

The chain uses TRBV6-6 and TRBJ1-6; possible D gene TRBD1, 5 bases. CDR1 MNHNY and CDR2 SVGAGI come from the germline V gene (reference sequence). V was shortened by 5 bases and J by 3 bases, with 5 bases between the two germline ends. This CDR3 is built from 13 residues. CDR3 nucleotide sequence: TGTGCCAGCAGTGACAGCTATAATTCACCCCTCCACTTT. Encoded protein: CASSDSYNSPLHF.

The chain combines TRBV30 with TRBJ2-7, with 7 bases aligning to TRBD2. Germline CDR1 reads GTSNPN; CDR2 reads SVGIG (reference sequence). With 4 bases clipped from V and 5 bases from J, the junction kept 14 bases outside the gene matches. The CDR3 sequence is 15 residues long. CDR3 nucleotide sequence: TGTGCCTGGATAGGGTCCGCTAGCGGAGTAGACGAGCAGTACTTC. Translated, it gives CAWIGSASGVDEQYF. Variable domain in full (rest from reference TRBV30 and TRBJ2-7): SQTIHQWPATLVQPVGSPLSLECTVEGTSNPNLYWYRQAAGRGLQLLFYSVGIGQISSEVPQNLSASRPQDRQFILSSKKLLLSDSGFYLCAWIGSASGVDEQYFGPGTRLTVT.

The chain's CDR3 is CASSPGGSLYEQYF. CDR3 nucleotide sequence: TGTGCCAGCAGTCCAGGGGGCTCTCTGTACGAGCAGTACTTC. V is TRBV6-6 and J is TRBJ2-7; 8 nucleotides line up with TRBD1. The V gene's germline CDR1 is MNHNY and CDR2 SVGAGI (reference sequence). With V trimmed by 5 bases and J by 4 bases, 7 bases remained unmatched. This CDR3 has 14 amino acids.

The chain uses TRBV7-2 and TRBJ1-5; D is possibly TRBD1 (6 bases). The germline V gene encodes CDR1 SGHTA and CDR2 FQGNSA. The CDR3 is made up of 19 amino acids. V lost 1 base and J 0 bases, leaving 19 bases between the germline ends. CDR3: CASSLVIQGIRYSNQPQHF. CDR3 sequence (DNA): TGTGCCAGCAGCTTAGTTATCCAGGGGATAAGGTATAGCAATCAGCCCCAGCATTTT. The full variable domain, with the rest looked up from reference TRBV7-2 and TRBJ1-5, is GAGVSQSPSNKVTEKGKDVELRCDPISGHTALYWYRQSLGQGLEFLIYFQGNSAPDKSGLPSDRFSAERTGGSVSTLTIQRTQQEDSAVYLCASSLVIQGIRYSNQPQHFGDGTRLSIL.

The V and J genes are TRBV30 and TRBJ2-3, with D maybe TRBD2 (6 bases). Between the trimmed V and J ends, which lost 0 bases and 6 bases, there was a span of 10 bases. This CDR3 has 13 amino acids. The germline V gene has CDR1 GTSNPN and CDR2 SVGIG (reference sequence). The CDR3 nucleotides are TGTGCCTGGAGTGTAACCGGAGGGGATACGCAGTATTTT. This encodes CAWSVTGGDTQYF.

The rearrangement uses TRBV11-2 and TRBJ1-5; a weak D match, TRBD1 (5 bases). Germline loops: CDR1 SGHAT, CDR2 FQNNGV. The CDR3 runs 15 residues. V gave up 5 bases and J gave up 1 base, with 12 bases separating them. The CDR3 region has the DNA TGTGCCAGCAGCCTGACAGAGAGGAGCAATCAGCCCCAGCATTTT. Residues: CASSLTERSNQPQHF.

This clone was seen only a few times. The chain links TRBV6-5 to TRBJ1-1; D call uncertain. Germline V CDR1 and CDR2: MNHEY, SVGAGI. V was shortened by 4 bases and J by 1 base, with 4 bases between the two germline ends. The CDR3 is 12 residues long. The CDR3 nucleotides read TGTGCCAGCAGTTTTCGGAACACTGAAGCTTTCTTT. This translates into CASSFRNTEAFF.

V gene TRBV7-9 combines with J gene TRBJ2-7; tentative D call: TRBD1 (6 bases). Germline V gene sequence: CDR1 SEHNR, CDR2 FQNEAQ (reference sequence). Trimming cost V 1 base and J 5 bases, with 12 bases left between them. The length of the CDR3 is 14 residues. The CDR3 loop reads CASSLVQGAHEQYF. CDR3 in DNA: TGTGCCAGCAGCTTAGTACAGGGTGCCCACGAGCAGTACTTC. The variable domain in full, completed from reference TRBV7-9 and TRBJ2-7, reads DTGVSQNPRHKITKRGQNVTFRCDPISEHNRLYWYRQTLGQGPEFLTYFQNEAQLEKSRLLSDRFSAERPKGSFSTLEIQRTEQGDSAMYLCASSLVQGAHEQYFGPGTRLTVT.

The J gene is TRBJ2-7, the V gene TRBV6-6, with 12 nucleotides matching TRBD2. CDR3 length: 15 residues. In germline, CDR1 is MNHNY, CDR2 SVGAGI (reference sequence). Unmatched junction bases numbered 2, after V lost 2 bases and J lost 3 bases. For the CDR3, the DNA is TGTGCCAGCAGTTACCGACTAGCGGGAGTCTACGAGCAGTACTTC. Its translation is CASSYRLAGVYEQYF.

In DNA, the CDR3 is TGTGCCAGCAGCAAGGTAGCGGGAAGCAAAAACATTCAGTACTTC. It is translated as CASSKVAGSKNIQYF. V usage is TRBV9 and J usage is TRBJ2-4, with 8 bases lining up with TRBD2. Germline trimming cut 4 bases from V and 3 bases from J; bases unmatched to any gene: 6. Looked up from germline, CDR1 is SGDLS and CDR2 is YYNGEE. The CDR3 runs 15 residues. Using reference TRBV9 and TRBJ2-4 for the parts outside the CDR3, the full variable domain is DSGVTQTPKHLITATGQRVTLRCSPRSGDLSVYWYQQSLDQGLQFLIQYYNGEERAKGNILERFSAQQFPDLHSELNLSSLELGDSALYFCASSKVAGSKNIQYFGAGTRLSVL.

The rearrangement uses TRBV25-1 and TRBJ2-6; D perhaps matches TRBD1 (5 bases). The CDR3 is 17 residues long. CDR1 is MGHDK, CDR2 SYGVNS, per germline. Trimming removed 1 base from V and 3 bases from J, with 13 bases in between. CDR3 sequence (DNA): TGTGCCAGCAGTGAATTAGACAGAGGATATGGGGCCAACGTCCTGACTTTC. It yields the protein CASSELDRGYGANVLTF.